This T cell receptor (beta chain) was found in a study of blood T cell repertoires in COVID-19. Study as a whole: Acute and convalescent COVID-19 specimens originated in the United States, Italy and Spain. Sources were T cells, B-cell-depleted T cells, or PBMCs; the material itself was cDNA or gDNA.

Authors' analysis steps: For nucleated cells, counts were estimated from reference gene primer amplification. Assay used: immunoSEQ multiplex PCR; TCRdb lists only in-frame clones, some missing. V, J and clone size are those of that table, while D and trimming were read from the DNA. The repertoire holds 150,000 or so clones, with 75% to 90% as singletons. The V end lost 0 bases, the J end lost 8 bases, and 10 bases lay between the germline ends. This CDR3 has 13 amino acids. Germline V gene sequence: CDR1 SGHNT, CDR2 YYREEE (reference sequence). Followed over time, Seattle patients had been enrolled while infection was active.

The gene calls are TRBV5-4 and TRBJ2-3, with D perhaps matching TRBD1 (6 bases). The sequenced material came from peripheral blood. This TCR derives from a man aged 18-30 years with COVID-19, enrolled during active disease. The CDR3 reads CASSLDRDGTQYF. The CDR3 bases are TGTGCCAGCAGCTTGGACAGGGATGGTACGCAGTATTTT.